This passage covers 27 T cell receptor beta chains from one sample sequenced in a study of Graves' ophthalmopathy and Graves' hyperthyroidism. From RNA, the CDR3 regions of TCR beta chains were amplified and sequenced. The library came from an HTBI-primed first-round RT-PCR and a second-round multiplex PCR. One entry per CDR3 protein, called by TCRdb with MiXCR from the multiplex PCR reads. The repertoire holds 240,000 or so distinct CDR3 sequences, with around 42% as singletons. Material: peripheral blood. These receptors all come from an adult man with Graves' ophthalmopathy.

This clonotype occurred a few times. V and J are TRBV12-3 or TRBV12-4 and TRBJ1-5; a weak D match, TRBD1 (5 bases). The germline V and J ends were trimmed by 5 bases and 5 bases, with 16 bases remaining between them. This CDR3 contains 15 residues. The CDR3 nucleotides are TGTGCCAGCAGTGAATTGGGGGTCTACGATCAGCCCCAGCATTTT. Translating it yields CASSELGVYDQPQHF.

In its sample, this clonotype was seen a few times. In DNA form, the CDR3 reads TGTGCCAGCAGCTTGGACAGGGTAGAGGTTGAAGCTTTCTTT. Translation gives CASSLDRVEVEAFF. V and J are TRBV9 and TRBJ1-1, with 8 bases identical to TRBD1. The CDR3 length is 14 residues. J was trimmed by 7 bases and V by 4 bases; bases with no gene match: 9. Germline CDR1 and CDR2: SGDLS and YYNGEE.

A single count supports this clonotype. The J gene is TRBJ2-5, the V gene TRBV6-4; D not certain. CDR3 size: 15 residues. CDR1 and CDR2 from the germline V gene are MRHNA and SNTAGT. Trimming removed 6 bases at V and 4 bases at J, with 18 bases between. CDR3 in DNA: TGTGCCAGCAGGACGCCCCCACGTGCGCGAGAGACCCAGTACTTC. This gives the protein CASRTPPRARETQYF.

The V and J genes are TRBV20-1 and TRBJ1-4; the match to TRBD1 covers 8 bases. Trimming at V came to 6 bases and at J to 6 bases, leaving 9 bases not matched to a gene. Germline values: CDR1 DFQATT, CDR2 SNEGSKA (reference sequence). This CDR3 is built from 14 residues. The CDR3 bases are TGCAGTGCGCTAACTCCGGGACAGGATGAAAAACTGTTTTTT. Translated, it gives CSALTPGQDEKLFF.

Only one count was recorded for this clonotype. Possible read error: a much larger clone is one base away. This chain joins TRBV25-1 and TRBJ2-6, with D maybe TRBD1 (5 bases). Germline V gene data show CDR1 as MGHDK and CDR2 as SYGVNS. The length of the CDR3 is 13 residues. CDR3 DNA sequence: TGTGCCAGCAGGGTGCCTGGGGCCAACGTCCCGACTTTC. Residues: CASRVPGANVPTF.

V and J are TRBV7-2 and TRBJ1-1, with 7 bases identical to TRBD1. CDR1 is SGHTA, CDR2 FQGNSA, per germline. With V trimmed by 3 bases and J by 11 bases, 12 bases remained unmatched. The CDR3 loop spans 14 amino acids. The CDR3 DNA sequence: TGTGCCAGCAGCTTGGATTTTGGCACAGGGGATGCTTTCTTT. Translating it yields CASSLDFGTGDAFF.

The CDR3 loop is CASRPGAQETQYF. The CDR3 DNA follows: TGTGCCAGCAGACCCGGGGCCCAAGAGACCCAGTACTTC. The V and J genes are TRBV12-3 or TRBV12-4 and TRBJ2-5, with D possibly called TRBD1 or TRBD2 (5 bases each). CDR3 size: 13 residues. V lost 6 bases and J lost 1, with 9 bases in between.

This clonotype was counted at least ten times. This chain joins TRBV25-1 and TRBJ1-2; D gene ambiguous. V lost 6 bases and J 5 bases, leaving 13 bases between the germline ends. Germline V gene lookup returns CDR1 MGHDK and CDR2 SYGVNS. CDR3 size: 13 residues. Written as DNA, the CDR3 is TGTGCCAGCAGCCTCCACCAGTCGTATGGCTACACCTTC. Encoded protein: CASSLHQSYGYTF.

The rearrangement joins TRBV12-3 or TRBV12-4 to TRBJ1-4; 7 bases are shared with TRBD1. Trimming took 6 bases from V and 6 from J; bases not matched to a gene: 1. The CDR3 is 12 amino acids. DNA of the CDR3: TGTGCCAGCAGGGGGACAGATGAAAAACTGTTTTTT. Protein: CASRGTDEKLFF.

The rearrangement joins TRBV6-6 to TRBJ2-5, with TRBD2 identical over 12 bases. The CDR3 extends over 16 amino acids. The V gene end was trimmed by 4 bases and the J gene end by 5 bases; junction bases not matched to a gene: 8. The germline V gene encodes CDR1 MNHNY and CDR2 SVGAGI (reference sequence). CDR3 DNA sequence: TGTGCCAGCAGTTTCCGAGGACTAGCGGGATGGGAGACCCAGTACTTC. Protein: CASSFRGLAGWETQYF.

This clonotype was recorded once. The chain joins TRBV29-1 to TRBJ2-3, with D tentatively TRBD2 (5 bases). V dropped 6 bases and J dropped 0 bases, with 22 bases sitting between them. The germline V gene has CDR1 SQVTM and CDR2 ANQGSEA. The CDR3 consists of 17 residues. CDR3 nucleotide sequence: TGCAGCGTAGCCTCCGGGATTAGTCCCCTAAGCACAGATACGCAGTATTTT. Translation gives CSVASGISPLSTDTQYF.

In regard to this clonotype: This clone may be a read error of a much larger clone one base away. The chain combines TRBV10-3 with TRBJ2-7; 15 nucleotides align to TRBD2. Losses at the gene ends were 8 bases for V and 6 bases for J; bases not matched to a gene: 8. Germline-derived CDR1 and CDR2 are ENHRY and SYGVKD. CDR3 length: 15 residues. The CDR3 coding sequence is TGTGCCATCGGTGCCGGGACTAGCGGGGGGATCGAGCAGTACTTC. It specifies CAIGAGTSGGIEQYF.

V and J are TRBV15 and TRBJ1-5, with a weak D call TRBD1 (6 bases). Between the trimmed V and J ends, which lost 3 bases and 7 bases, there was a span of 19 bases. The CDR3 length is 16 residues. The V gene's germline CDR1 is LNHNV and CDR2 YYDKDF (reference sequence). DNA of the CDR3: TGTGCCACCAGCAGGGGCCAACAGGGTCTCAGGCAGCCCCAGCATTTT. It is translated as CATSRGQQGLRQPQHF.

The chain recombines TRBV20-1 with TRBJ1-2, with 7 bases matching TRBD1. This CDR3 is 12 amino acids long. The germline gives CDR1 DFQATT, CDR2 SNEGSKA (reference sequence). The J segment lost 4 bases and the V segment lost 6 bases, leaving 5 bases of the junction unmatched. CDR3 in DNA: TGCAGTGCCGGGACAGTATTCTATGGCTACACCTTC. Encoded protein: CSAGTVFYGYTF.

To note about this clonotype: The junction departs from the called germline gene at one end, perhaps through a read error. CDR3 coding DNA: TGTGCCAGCAGTCTCGGATCCGGGTCTCGCAGAAACACCATATATTTT. It codes for CASSLGSGSRRNTIYF. This rearrangement joins TRBV10-3 to TRBJ1-3; D not resolved. There are 16 residues in the CDR3. In germline, CDR1 is ENHRY, CDR2 SYGVKD.

This rearrangement joins TRBV11-2 to TRBJ1-1; tentative D call: TRBD1 (5 bases). With 3 bases removed from V and 5 bases from J, the gap between germline ends came to 10 bases. The CDR3 totals 13 residues. CDR1 is SGHAT and CDR2 is FQNNGV in the germline V gene. In DNA form, the CDR3 reads TGTGCCAGCAGCTTGGGACTTTCTACTGAAGCTTTCTTT. This codes for CASSLGLSTEAFF.

This clonotype was seen ten or more times. The DNA for the CDR3 is TGTGCCAGCAGCTTAGTGATCCAGGGAGAAGCTTTCTTT. Amino acids: CASSLVIQGEAFF. The chain couples TRBV7-9 to TRBJ1-1; possible D gene TRBD1, 5 bases. The CDR3 has 13 amino acids. The V gene lost 1 base and the J gene lost 8 bases, with 11 bases spanning the gap. Germline V lookup: CDR1 SEHNR, CDR2 FQNEAQ (reference sequence).

The chain has TRBV2 and TRBJ1-4, with 8 bases lining up with TRBD1. Per the germline V gene, CDR1 is SNHLY and CDR2 is FYNNEI. With 3 bases clipped from V and 10 bases from J, the junction kept 7 bases outside the gene matches. The CDR3 loop spans 14 amino acids. The CDR3 DNA sequence: TGTGCCAGCAGTGACAATCCAGGGGGCGGAAAACTGTTTTTT. Protein product: CASSDNPGGGKLFF.

The rearrangement links TRBV19 to TRBJ2-7, with 11 bases that match TRBD2. V was pared by 5 bases and J by 2 bases, with 5 bases of the junction left unmatched. Looked up from germline, CDR1 is LNHDA and CDR2 is SQIVND (reference sequence). The CDR3 runs 15 residues. The CDR3 nucleotides read TGTGCCAGTAGTTGGGGACTAGCGGTGACCTACGAGCAGTACTTC. Translation: CASSWGLAVTYEQYF. The full variable domain, in which reference TRBV19 and TRBJ2-7 provide the parts outside the CDR3, is DGGITQSPKYLFRKEGQNVTLSCEQNLNHDAMYWYRQDPGQGLRLIYYSQIVNDFQKGDIAEGYSVSREKKESFPLTVTSAQKNPTAFYLCASSWGLAVTYEQYFGPGTRLTVT.

The chain carries TRBV19 and TRBJ1-1, with 9 bases that match TRBD1. The CDR3 consists of 13 residues. Germline V lookup: CDR1 LNHDA, CDR2 SQIVND (reference sequence). With 7 bases clipped from V and 5 bases from J, the junction kept 5 bases outside the gene matches. The CDR3 bases are TGTGCCAGTAAGGGACAGGGAATGACTGAAGCTTTCTTT. Amino acids: CASKGQGMTEAFF.

This chain uses TRBV7-9 with TRBJ2-5, with TRBD1 identical over 8 bases. The V and J ends lost 5 bases and 5 bases, in that order; junction bases with no gene match: 10. From germline, CDR1 is SEHNR and CDR2 FQNEAQ (reference sequence). The CDR3 totals 15 residues. The CDR3 coding sequence is TGTGCCAGCAGCCGTGAGGGGACAGGCGGGGAGACCCAGTACTTC. This encodes CASSREGTGGETQYF. Filled out from reference TRBV7-9 and TRBJ2-5, the complete variable domain reads DTGVSQNPRHKITKRGQNVTFRCDPISEHNRLYWYRQTLGQGPEFLTYFQNEAQLEKSRLLSDRFSAERPKGSFSTLEIQRTEQGDSAMYLCASSREGTGGETQYFGPGTRLLVL.

This clonotype has at least ten counts. The chain recombines TRBV25-1 with TRBJ1-2, with D perhaps matching TRBD1 (5 bases). V lost 5 bases and J 7 bases, leaving 14 bases between the germline ends. Germline loops: CDR1 MGHDK, CDR2 SYGVNS. The CDR3 extends over 13 amino acids. The CDR3 bases are TGTGCCAGCAGTCCGGTAGGGGAAGGTGGCTACACCTTC. This translates into CASSPVGEGGYTF.

The chain joins TRBV5-1 to TRBJ2-7; D gene ambiguous. The germline V gene has CDR1 SGHRS and CDR2 YFSETQ. This CDR3 is built from 15 residues. Trimming took 4 bases from V and 2 from J, leaving 16 bases between them. The DNA for the CDR3 is TGCGCCAGCAGCCAAGGGCGAGGATCCCCCTACGAGCAGTACTTC. Its translation is CASSQGRGSPYEQYF.

The chain links TRBV19 to TRBJ1-5; TRBD1 might be the D (6 bases). The germline V gene encodes CDR1 LNHDA and CDR2 SQIVND (reference sequence). The CDR3 totals 13 residues. V lost 7 bases and J 5 bases, leaving 12 bases between the germline ends. CDR3 sequence (DNA): TGTGCCAGTATAGGGGGGTACGATCAGCCCCAGCATTTT. It is translated as CASIGGYDQPQHF.

The chain has TRBV9 and TRBJ1-6; maybe TRBD1 (6 bases). The CDR3 loop spans 14 amino acids. With 4 bases removed from V and 9 bases from J, the gap between germline ends came to 14 bases. CDR1 and CDR2 (germline): SGDLS, YYNGEE. DNA of the CDR3: TGTGCCAGCAGCCCAGGGGTTGATCTTTCACCCCTCCACTTT. Translating it yields CASSPGVDLSPLHF.

This clonotype was counted ten times or more. J is TRBJ2-2 and V is TRBV2; D is possibly TRBD2 (6 bases). CDR1 and CDR2 from the germline V gene are SNHLY and FYNNEI. This CDR3 spans 14 amino acids. V shed 3 bases and J shed 12 bases, with 17 bases lying between them. The CDR3, as DNA: TGTGCCAGCAGTGAGACCGGGGGAAGGCAGAAGCTGTTTTTT. The encoded protein is CASSETGGRQKLFF.

This chain joins TRBV7-2 and TRBJ2-2; 9 positions match TRBD1. CDR3 length: 17 residues. Trimming at V came to 5 bases and at J to 3 bases, leaving 10 bases not matched to a gene. Germline V gives CDR1 SGHTA, CDR2 FQGNSA. This CDR3 is CASSVYRGRFYTGELFF. CDR3 bases: TGTGCCAGCAGCGTCTACAGGGGGCGGTTTTACACCGGGGAGCTGTTTTTT.